One sample yielded the 32 T cell receptor beta chains listed below, sequenced in a study of T cell changes during pregnancy in multiple sclerosis. The data were produced by immunoSEQ multiplex PCR, yet TCRdb's version contains in-frame clones alone and is incomplete. The sample comprises around 70,000 clones, about 90% of which are singletons, and about 0.92% rests with the top ten. Sequencing used peripheral blood, obtained in the second trimester of pregnancy. Source of these receptors: a female donor with multiple sclerosis, enrolled in a pregnancy study.

This chain uses TRBV25-1 with TRBJ2-5, with TRBD1 identical over 8 bases. Germline CDR1 reads MGHDK; CDR2 reads SYGVNS. The V segment lost 1 base and the J segment 8 bases; nucleotides outside the gene matches: 9. The CDR3 has 15 residues. CDR3 nucleotide sequence: TGTGCCAGCAGTGAATGGGGGACAGGCCAAGGAACCCAGTACTTC. It specifies CASSEWGTGQGTQYF.

The CDR3 here is CASSFAVQYEQYF. CDR3 sequence (DNA): TGTGCCAGCAGTTTTGCGGTCCAGTACGAGCAGTACTTC. This sequence joins TRBV27 and TRBJ2-7, with D unclear. With 3 bases removed from V and 4 bases from J, the gap between germline ends came to 10 bases. In germline, CDR1 is MNHEY, CDR2 SMNVEV (reference sequence). The CDR3 sequence is 13 residues long.

This clone was seen only a few times. V usage is TRBV18 and J usage is TRBJ2-7, with 7 bases matching TRBD1. Germline lookup yields CDR1 KGHSH and CDR2 LQKENI. Trimming removed 4 bases from V and 7 bases from J; junction bases left unmatched: 7. The CDR3 contains 13 residues. CDR3 in DNA: TGTGCCAGCTCACGGGGACAGCCCGAGGAGCAGTACTTC. It encodes CASSRGQPEEQYF.

This clone was observed once. The chain has TRBV9 and TRBJ1-5; D is ambiguous. The CDR3 consists of 14 residues. The V and J ends lost 1 base and 6 bases respectively, with 11 bases between them. The germline V gene encodes CDR1 SGDLS and CDR2 YYNGEE. The CDR3 protein is CASSVWRAGQPQHF. CDR3 bases: TGTGCCAGCAGCGTATGGAGGGCGGGTCAGCCCCAGCATTTT.

The rearrangement joins TRBV5-5 to TRBJ1-2; tentatively, D is TRBD1 (6 bases). Trimming shortened V by 3 bases and J by 8 bases, and 14 bases separated the two germline ends. Germline values: CDR1 SGHKS, CDR2 YYEKEE (reference sequence). The CDR3 extends over 13 amino acids. In DNA form, the CDR3 reads TGTGCCAGCAGCTCCGGGGGGGGCCGGGGCTACACCTTC. As protein: CASSSGGGRGYTF.

The CDR3 is CASSRQGDGTGELFF. The CDR3, as DNA: TGTGCCAGCAGTCGACAGGGGGATGGCACCGGGGAGCTGTTTTTT. The J gene is TRBJ2-2, the V gene TRBV7-2, with 9 bases lining up with TRBD1. V shed 6 bases and J 4 bases; nucleotides not matched to a gene: 6. CDR1 and CDR2 (germline): SGHTA, FQGNSA. The CDR3 has 15 residues.

The chain combines TRBV27 with TRBJ2-7; 8 bases map to TRBD2. CDR1 is MNHEY and CDR2 is SMNVEV in the germline V gene (reference sequence). The CDR3 length is 13 residues. The V segment lost 5 bases and the J segment 2 bases; nucleotides outside the gene matches: 2. The CDR3 is CASSSGGPYEQYF. Here the CDR3 DNA reads TGTGCCAGCAGTAGCGGGGGACCCTACGAGCAGTACTTC.

This chain links TRBV6-1 with TRBJ1-1; TRBD1 agrees at 10 bases. The CDR3 consists of 15 residues. Germline CDR1 reads MNHNS; CDR2 reads SASEGT. The V segment lost 5 bases and the J segment 3 bases; nucleotides outside the gene matches: 6. The CDR3 DNA reads TGTGCCAGCAGTAAGGACGGACAGGGGGACACTGAAGCTTTCTTT. This sequence encodes CASSKDGQGDTEAFF.

The genes are TRBV19 and TRBJ2-3, with 8 bases matching TRBD1. This CDR3 is 19 amino acids long. J lost 4 bases, V lost 5 bases, and 20 bases had no gene match. Germline V lookup: CDR1 LNHDA, CDR2 SQIVND (reference sequence). CDR3 loop: CASSSRQGLALVVADTQYF. CDR3 bases: TGTGCCAGTAGTTCCCGACAGGGGTTGGCTCTGGTGGTCGCAGATACGCAGTATTTT.

The chain links TRBV7-3 to TRBJ2-1, with 8 bases identical to TRBD2. There are 15 residues in the CDR3. The germline V gene encodes CDR1 SGHTA and CDR2 FQGTGA. After removal of 5 bases from V and 6 bases from J, the junction contained 9 bases not matched to a gene. The DNA for the CDR3 is TGTGCCAGCAGCCCCCTGAGCGGGGGCACCAATGAGCAGTTCTTC. Protein sequence: CASSPLSGGTNEQFF.

CDR3 DNA: TGCAGCGTTGATTCCCACAGGAAGGACACTGAAGCTTTCTTT. The encoded protein is CSVDSHRKDTEAFF. The chain carries TRBV29-1 and TRBJ1-1; the D gene is possibly TRBD1 (5 bases). V was shortened by 3 bases and J by 3 bases, with 14 bases between the two germline ends. Per the germline V gene, CDR1 is SQVTM and CDR2 is ANQGSEA. The CDR3 covers 14 residues.

The chain uses TRBV7-6 and TRBJ1-1; TRBD1 is a possible D gene (6 bases). V gave up 5 bases and J gave up 0 bases, with 10 bases separating them. Germline V gene sequence: CDR1 SGHVS, CDR2 FNYEAQ. CDR3 length equals 14 residues. The CDR3, as DNA: TGTGCCAGCAGCGCAGGACAGTTGAACACTGAAGCTTTCTTT. It codes for CASSAGQLNTEAFF.

Written as DNA, the CDR3 is TGTGCCAGCAGCTTGGCCCGGCGGTTCAATGAGCAGTTCTTC. Its translation is CASSLARRFNEQFF. V gene TRBV5-4 combines with J gene TRBJ2-1; D is ambiguous. Per the germline V gene, CDR1 is SGHNT and CDR2 is YYREEE (reference sequence). There are 14 residues in the CDR3. Trimming left V 0 bases short and J 6 bases short, with 10 bases between.

The chain joins TRBV5-4 to TRBJ1-2; D perhaps matches TRBD1 (5 bases). There are 16 residues in the CDR3. The germline V gene has CDR1 SGHNT and CDR2 YYREEE (reference sequence). The V end was cut by 7 bases, the J end by 1 base, with 20 bases between. CDR3 bases: TGTGCCAGCCATAGTCCCCCATTGACAGTTAACTATGGCTACACCTTC. This sequence encodes CASHSPPLTVNYGYTF.

This clone showed up just once. The chain has TRBV4-3 and TRBJ1-2; 11 bases fit TRBD1. The CDR3 is made up of 16 amino acids. After removal of 4 bases from V and 8 bases from J, the junction contained 12 bases not matched to a gene. CDR1 and CDR2 from the germline V gene are LGHNA and YSLEER. CDR3 loop: CASSPQGTGGLGGYTF. The CDR3 region has the DNA TGCGCCAGCAGCCCGCAGGGGACAGGGGGATTAGGAGGCTACACCTTC.

This chain joins TRBV7-2 and TRBJ2-3; TRBD2 might be the D (7 bases). Germline lookup yields CDR1 SGHTA and CDR2 FQGNSA. The CDR3 is made up of 16 amino acids. The V and J ends lost 3 bases and 5 bases respectively, with 18 bases between them. The CDR3 nucleotides read TGTGCCAGCAGCTTTCGTCGAGGGGGGGCCGAAGATACGCAGTATTTT. Encoded protein: CASSFRRGGAEDTQYF. Using reference TRBV7-2 and TRBJ2-3 for the parts outside the CDR3, the full variable domain is GAGVSQSPSNKVTEKGKDVELRCDPISGHTALYWYRQSLGQGLEFLIYFQGNSAPDKSGLPSDRFSAERTGGSVSTLTIQRTQQEDSAVYLCASSFRRGGAEDTQYFGPGTRLTVL.

V and J are TRBV29-1 and TRBJ2-5, with 10 bases lining up with TRBD1. V dropped 7 bases and J dropped 2; count of bases not matched to a gene: 7. Germline V gene sequence: CDR1 SQVTM, CDR2 ANQGSEA. The CDR3 sequence is 14 residues long. CDR3 in DNA: TGCAGCGGACAGGGGGCGCCGAATCAAGAGACCCAGTACTTC. Translating gives CSGQGAPNQETQYF.

This chain links TRBV19 with TRBJ2-1; the D gene is possibly TRBD2 (5 bases). Trimming took off 2 bases at V and 6 bases at J, with 14 bases between the two ends. The germline gives CDR1 LNHDA, CDR2 SQIVND (reference sequence). The CDR3 totals 15 residues. CDR3 nucleotides: TGTGCCAGTAGTATAACATATGCTAGCCCCAATGAGCAGTTCTTC. This encodes CASSITYASPNEQFF.

V gene TRBV7-6 combines with J gene TRBJ2-1; 9 bases line up with TRBD2. Per the germline V gene, CDR1 is SGHVS and CDR2 is FNYEAQ. V shed 1 base, J shed 8 bases, and the junction held 6 bases outside the gene matches. The CDR3 runs to 15 residues. In DNA form, the CDR3 reads TGTGCCAGCAGCTTAGGCGGGGGGGCCGGGGATGAGCAGTTCTTC. This sequence encodes CASSLGGGAGDEQFF.

This clone has just one count. The chain joins TRBV6-6 to TRBJ2-1; 7 bases map to TRBD1. From germline, CDR1 is MNHNY and CDR2 SVGAGI (reference sequence). The CDR3 runs 16 residues. V shed 1 base and J 1 base; nucleotides not matched to a gene: 4. CDR3 in DNA: TGTGCCAGCAGTTACTTCGCGACAGGGTCCTACAATGAGCAGTTCTTC. Residues: CASSYFATGSYNEQFF.

Many counts were recorded for this clone. J is TRBJ1-5 and V is TRBV7-2, with D possibly TRBD1 on 5 matching bases. Germline V CDR1 and CDR2: SGHTA, FQGNSA. CDR3 length: 15 residues. V lost 3 bases and J lost 6, with 15 bases in between. The CDR3 coding sequence is TGTGCCAGCAGCTTCGATCAGGGTAGGGGTCAGCCCCAGCATTTT. Translating gives CASSFDQGRGQPQHF.

This chain uses TRBV29-1 with TRBJ1-2; 9 nucleotides agree with TRBD1. This CDR3 has 11 residues. The V gene's germline CDR1 is SQVTM and CDR2 ANQGSEA. V shed 8 bases and J 8 bases; nucleotides not matched to a gene: 6. The CDR3 sequence is CSTWTGEGYTF. CDR3 coding DNA: TGCAGCACATGGACAGGGGAGGGCTACACCTTC.

The rearrangement joins TRBV5-6 to TRBJ1-4, with TRBD1 identical over 7 bases. The CDR3 runs 14 residues. CDR1 is SGHDT and CDR2 is YYEEEE in the germline V gene. Trimming took 3 bases from V and 9 from J; bases not matched to a gene: 8. The CDR3 DNA follows: TGTGCCAGCAGCTCGCGGGGACAGACGAAAAAACTGTTTTTT. It encodes CASSSRGQTKKLFF.

The V call is TRBV4-1, the J call TRBJ2-3; D unclear. Trimming removed 3 bases from V and 5 bases from J, with 6 bases in between. The germline V gene encodes CDR1 MGHRA and CDR2 YSYEKL. The CDR3 length is 12 residues. The CDR3 region has the DNA TGCGCCAGCAGCCAGGTCGGAGATACGCAGTATTTT. It codes for CASSQVGDTQYF.

This chain connects TRBV4-3 to TRBJ1-2, with D uncertain. Between the trimmed V and J ends, which lost 4 bases and 0 bases, there was a span of 12 bases. The CDR3 is 15 amino acids. Germline V gene data show CDR1 as LGHNA and CDR2 as YSLEER. CDR3 DNA sequence: TGCGCCAGCAGCCGAGCGGACCGCGCTAACTATGGCTACACCTTC. Translation gives CASSRADRANYGYTF.

The chain recombines TRBV23-1 with TRBJ2-1; 7 positions agree with TRBD1. TRBV23-1 is an open reading frame whose function is uncertain. The CDR3 spans 16 residues. The ends lost 2 bases at V and 4 bases at J; junction bases unmatched: 8. CDR3 sequence reads: CASSQPRDSFYNEQFF. The CDR3 DNA sequence: TGCGCCAGCAGTCAACCTCGGGACAGTTTTTACAATGAGCAGTTCTTC.

The chain carries TRBV7-3 and TRBJ1-6, with D tentatively TRBD1 (5 bases). The CDR3 extends over 14 amino acids. Trimming left V 2 bases short and J 5 bases short, with 7 bases between. Germline loops: CDR1 SGHTA, CDR2 FQGTGA. The CDR3 DNA follows: TGTGCCAGCAGCTTAGGACAAGATAATTCACCCCTCCACTTT. Translated, it gives CASSLGQDNSPLHF.

This chain joins TRBV4-1 and TRBJ2-1, with 8 bases identical to TRBD2. This CDR3 is 16 amino acids long. The germline gives CDR1 MGHRA, CDR2 YSYEKL. V trimming: 4 bases; J trimming: 0 bases; junction bases outside the gene matches: 5. The CDR3 DNA is TGCGCCAGCAGCCTTCAAGCGGGGGCCTCCTACAATGAGCAGTTCTTC. Translating gives CASSLQAGASYNEQFF.

The chain uses TRBV7-9 and TRBJ2-3, with D tentatively TRBD2 (5 bases). This CDR3 is built from 15 residues. CDR1 and CDR2 (germline): SEHNR, FQNEAQ (reference sequence). V was cut by 5 bases and J by 0 bases, with 12 bases left in between. The CDR3 here is CASSPREGSTDTQYF. Here the CDR3 DNA reads TGTGCCAGCAGCCCACGGGAAGGGAGCACAGATACGCAGTATTTT.

The CDR3 nucleotides read TGTGCCAGCAGCCCTGACAGGGGGATATGGGAAAAACTGTTTTTT. Protein: CASSPDRGIWEKLFF. The V and J genes are TRBV6-6 and TRBJ1-4, with 9 bases matching TRBD1. The CDR3 contains 15 residues. In germline, CDR1 is MNHNY, CDR2 SVGAGI (reference sequence). V trimming: 6 bases; J trimming: 8 bases; junction bases outside the gene matches: 10.

This chain joins TRBV5-6 and TRBJ2-2; D is perhaps TRBD1 (5 bases). The germline V and J ends were trimmed by 0 bases and 0 bases, with 9 bases remaining between them. Germline V gives CDR1 SGHDT, CDR2 YYEEEE. This CDR3 region has 16 residues. CDR3 region: CASSLEQGPNTGELFF. The CDR3 bases are TGTGCCAGCAGCTTGGAGCAGGGCCCGAACACCGGGGAGCTGTTTTTT.

In this sample, this clone turned up a few times. The genes are TRBV19 and TRBJ1-5; 9 bases map to TRBD1. Per the germline V gene, CDR1 is LNHDA and CDR2 is SQIVND (reference sequence). The CDR3 covers 19 residues. The V segment lost 3 bases and the J segment 4 bases; nucleotides outside the gene matches: 16. The CDR3 nucleotides are TGTGCCAGTAGTATCACACAGGGGGCGAGACTTCTGATAAATCAGCCCCAGCATTTT. Translating gives CASSITQGARLLINQPQHF.